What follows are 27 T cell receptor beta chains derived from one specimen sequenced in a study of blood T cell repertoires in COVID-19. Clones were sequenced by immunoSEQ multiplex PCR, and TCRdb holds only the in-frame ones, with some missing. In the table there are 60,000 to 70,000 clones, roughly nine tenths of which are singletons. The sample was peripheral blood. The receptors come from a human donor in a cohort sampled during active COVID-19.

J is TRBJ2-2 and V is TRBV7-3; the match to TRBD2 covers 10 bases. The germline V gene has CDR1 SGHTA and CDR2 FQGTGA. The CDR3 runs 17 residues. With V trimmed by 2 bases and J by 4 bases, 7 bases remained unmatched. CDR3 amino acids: CASSLFLAGAGTGELFF. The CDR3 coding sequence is TGTGCCAGCAGCTTATTCCTAGCGGGAGCGGGCACCGGGGAGCTGTTTTTT.

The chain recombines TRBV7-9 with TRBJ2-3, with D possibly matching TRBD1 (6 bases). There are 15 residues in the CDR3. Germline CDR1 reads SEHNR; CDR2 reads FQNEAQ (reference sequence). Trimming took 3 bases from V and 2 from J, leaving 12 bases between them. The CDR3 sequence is CASSLGHLHTDTQYF. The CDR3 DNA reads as TGTGCCAGCAGCTTGGGACACCTACACACAGATACGCAGTATTTT.

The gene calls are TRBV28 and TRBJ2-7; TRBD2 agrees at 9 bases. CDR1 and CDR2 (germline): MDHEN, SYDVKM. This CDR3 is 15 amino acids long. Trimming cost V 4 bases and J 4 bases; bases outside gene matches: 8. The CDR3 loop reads CASSWGGRAGYEQYF. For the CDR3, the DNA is TGTGCCAGCAGTTGGGGCGGGAGGGCCGGTTACGAGCAGTACTTC.

CDR3 amino acids: CASSINRGQMNTEAFF. The CDR3 nucleotides are TGTGCCAGCAGCATAAACAGGGGCCAAATGAACACTGAAGCTTTCTTT. V usage is TRBV5-8 and J usage is TRBJ1-1; the match to TRBD1 covers 7 bases. V was clipped by 4 bases and J by 0 bases; unmatched bases: 9. The germline gives CDR1 SGHTS, CDR2 YDEGEE. This CDR3 contains 16 residues.

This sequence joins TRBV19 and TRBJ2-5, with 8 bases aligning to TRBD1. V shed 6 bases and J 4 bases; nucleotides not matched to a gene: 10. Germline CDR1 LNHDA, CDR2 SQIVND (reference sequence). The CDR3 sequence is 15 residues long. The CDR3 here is CASSIVGQGGETQYF. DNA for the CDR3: TGTGCCAGTAGCATCGTCGGACAGGGTGGAGAGACCCAGTACTTC. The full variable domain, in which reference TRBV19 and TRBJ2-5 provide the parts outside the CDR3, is DGGITQSPKYLFRKEGQNVTLSCEQNLNHDAMYWYRQDPGQGLRLIYYSQIVNDFQKGDIAEGYSVSREKKESFPLTVTSAQKNPTAFYLCASSIVGQGGETQYFGPGTRLLVL.

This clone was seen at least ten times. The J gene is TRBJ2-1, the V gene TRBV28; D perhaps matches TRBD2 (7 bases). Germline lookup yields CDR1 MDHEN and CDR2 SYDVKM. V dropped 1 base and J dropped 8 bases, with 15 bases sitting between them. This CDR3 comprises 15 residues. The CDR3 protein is CASSLLGGDLYEQFF. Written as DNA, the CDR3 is TGTGCCAGCAGTTTATTAGGGGGGGACCTCTATGAGCAGTTCTTC. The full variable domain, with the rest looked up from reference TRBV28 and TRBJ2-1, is DVKVTQSSRYLVKRTGEKVFLECVQDMDHENMFWYRQDPGLGLRLIYFSYDVKMKEKGDIPEGYSVSREKKERFSLILESASTNQTSMYLCASSLLGGDLYEQFFGPGTRLTVL.

This CDR3 reads CASSALVTGVWGEYSYEQYF. The CDR3 DNA follows: TGTGCCAGCAGTGCACTAGTTACGGGGGTATGGGGGGAATACTCCTACGAGCAGTACTTC. V gene TRBV6-1 combines with J gene TRBJ2-7, with D tentatively TRBD2 (6 bases). The CDR3 sequence is 20 residues long. From germline, CDR1 is MNHNS and CDR2 SASEGT. Trimming removed 4 bases from V and 0 bases from J, with 28 bases in between.

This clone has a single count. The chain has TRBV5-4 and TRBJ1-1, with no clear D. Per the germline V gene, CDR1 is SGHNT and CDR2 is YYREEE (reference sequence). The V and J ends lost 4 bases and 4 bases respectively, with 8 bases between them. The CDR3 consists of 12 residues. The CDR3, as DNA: TGTGCCAGCAGCGGTCGGGGCACTGAAGCTTTCTTT. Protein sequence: CASSGRGTEAFF.

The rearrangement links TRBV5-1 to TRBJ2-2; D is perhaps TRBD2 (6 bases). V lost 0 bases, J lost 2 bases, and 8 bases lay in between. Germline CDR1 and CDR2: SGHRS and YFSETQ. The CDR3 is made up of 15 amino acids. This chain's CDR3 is CASSLVGGNTGELFF. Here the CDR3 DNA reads TGCGCCAGCAGCTTGGTCGGGGGTAACACCGGGGAGCTGTTTTTT. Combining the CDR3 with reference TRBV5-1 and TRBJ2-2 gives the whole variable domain KAGVTQTPRYLIKTRGQQVTLSCSPISGHRSVSWYQQTPGQGLQFLFEYFSETQRNKGNFPGRFSGRQFSNSRSEMNVSTLELGDSALYLCASSLVGGNTGELFFGEGSRLTVL.

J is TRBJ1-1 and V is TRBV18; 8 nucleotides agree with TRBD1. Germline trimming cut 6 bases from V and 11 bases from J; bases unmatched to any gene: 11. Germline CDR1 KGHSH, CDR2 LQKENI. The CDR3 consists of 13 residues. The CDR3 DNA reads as TGTGCCAGCTCCCAAGGACAGGGCATTGACGCTTTCTTT. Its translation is CASSQGQGIDAFF.

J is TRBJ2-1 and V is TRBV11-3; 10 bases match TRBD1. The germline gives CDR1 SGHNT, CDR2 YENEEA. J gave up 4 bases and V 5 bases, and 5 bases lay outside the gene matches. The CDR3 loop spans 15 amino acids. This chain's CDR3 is CASSLGTGEYNEQFF. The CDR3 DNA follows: TGTGCCAGCAGCCTCGGGACAGGGGAGTACAATGAGCAGTTCTTC.

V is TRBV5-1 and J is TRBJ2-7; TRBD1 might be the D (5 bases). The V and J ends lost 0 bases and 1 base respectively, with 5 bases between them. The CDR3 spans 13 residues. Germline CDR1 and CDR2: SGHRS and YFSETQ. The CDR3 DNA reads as TGCGCCAGCAGCTTGGAGGGGTCCTACGAGCAGTACTTC. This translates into CASSLEGSYEQYF.

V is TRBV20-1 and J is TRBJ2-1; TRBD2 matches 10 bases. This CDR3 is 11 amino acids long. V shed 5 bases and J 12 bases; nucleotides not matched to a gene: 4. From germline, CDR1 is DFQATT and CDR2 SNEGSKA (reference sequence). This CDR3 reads CSAWIAGGQFF. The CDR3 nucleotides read TGCAGTGCTTGGATAGCGGGGGGGCAGTTCTTC.

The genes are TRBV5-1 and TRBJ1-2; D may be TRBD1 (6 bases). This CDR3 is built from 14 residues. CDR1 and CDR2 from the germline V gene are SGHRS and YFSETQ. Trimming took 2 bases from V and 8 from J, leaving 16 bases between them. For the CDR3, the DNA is TGCGCCAGCAGCTTCTCGACAGGCATCGAGGGCTACACCTTC. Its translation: CASSFSTGIEGYTF.

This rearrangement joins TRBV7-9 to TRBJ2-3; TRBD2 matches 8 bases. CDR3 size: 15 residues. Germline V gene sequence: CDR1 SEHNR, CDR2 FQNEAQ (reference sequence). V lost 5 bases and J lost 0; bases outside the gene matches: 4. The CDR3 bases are TGTGCCAGCAGCCCGGGAGGGGATAGCACAGATACGCAGTATTTT. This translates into CASSPGGDSTDTQYF.

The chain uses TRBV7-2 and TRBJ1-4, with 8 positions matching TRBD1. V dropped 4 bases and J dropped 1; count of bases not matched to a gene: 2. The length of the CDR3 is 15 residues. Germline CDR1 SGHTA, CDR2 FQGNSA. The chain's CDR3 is CASSSDRVTNEKLFF. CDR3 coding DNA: TGTGCCAGCAGCTCGGACAGGGTAACTAATGAAAAACTGTTTTTT.

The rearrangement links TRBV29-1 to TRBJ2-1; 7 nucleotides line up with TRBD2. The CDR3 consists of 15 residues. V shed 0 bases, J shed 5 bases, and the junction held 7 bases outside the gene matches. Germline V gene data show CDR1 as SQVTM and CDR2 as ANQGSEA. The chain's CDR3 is CSVEDHGRPDNEQFF. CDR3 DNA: TGCAGCGTTGAAGATCACGGGAGGCCGGACAATGAGCAGTTCTTC.

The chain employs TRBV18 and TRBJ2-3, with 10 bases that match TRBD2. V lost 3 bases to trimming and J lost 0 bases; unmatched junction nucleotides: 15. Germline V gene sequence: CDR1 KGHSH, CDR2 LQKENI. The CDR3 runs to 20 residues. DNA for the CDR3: TGTGCCAGCTCACCCTTACCCGGGACTAGCGTTGCGTTTAGCACAGATACGCAGTATTTT. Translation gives CASSPLPGTSVAFSTDTQYF.

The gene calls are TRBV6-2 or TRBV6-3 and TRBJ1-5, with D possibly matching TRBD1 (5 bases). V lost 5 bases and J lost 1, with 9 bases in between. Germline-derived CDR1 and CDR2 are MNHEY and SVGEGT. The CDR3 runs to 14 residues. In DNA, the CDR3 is TGTGCCAGCAGTCGGACACAGAGCAATCAGCCCCAGCATTTT. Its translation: CASSRTQSNQPQHF.

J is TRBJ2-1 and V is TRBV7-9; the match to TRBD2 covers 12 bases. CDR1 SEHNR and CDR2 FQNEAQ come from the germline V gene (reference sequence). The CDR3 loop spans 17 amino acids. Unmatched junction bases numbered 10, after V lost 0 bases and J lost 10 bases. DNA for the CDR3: TGTGCCAGCAGCTTAGCCCCCCTAGCGGGGGGGCCCCAAGAGCAGTTCTTC. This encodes CASSLAPLAGGPQEQFF.

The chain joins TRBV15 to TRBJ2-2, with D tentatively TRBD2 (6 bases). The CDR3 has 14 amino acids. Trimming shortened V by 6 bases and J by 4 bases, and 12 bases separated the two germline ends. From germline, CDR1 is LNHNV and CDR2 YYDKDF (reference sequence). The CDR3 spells CATRGRTITGELFF. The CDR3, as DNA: TGTGCCACCAGGGGGAGGACCATCACCGGGGAGCTGTTTTTT.

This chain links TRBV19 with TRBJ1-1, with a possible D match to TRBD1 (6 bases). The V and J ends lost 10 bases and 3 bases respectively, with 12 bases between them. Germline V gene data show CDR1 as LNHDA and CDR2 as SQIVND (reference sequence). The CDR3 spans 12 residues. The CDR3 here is CATIDRHTEAFF. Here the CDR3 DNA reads TGTGCCACCATAGACAGGCACACTGAAGCTTTCTTT.

Written as DNA, the CDR3 is TGTGCCAGCAGGCCGACTACGGCTAATGAAAAACTGTTTTTT. Its translation: CASRPTTANEKLFF. V gene TRBV6-5 combines with J gene TRBJ1-4; the D is unclear. The germline V gene has CDR1 MNHEY and CDR2 SVGAGI. The CDR3 is made up of 14 amino acids. Trimming left V 6 bases short and J 3 bases short, with 11 bases between.

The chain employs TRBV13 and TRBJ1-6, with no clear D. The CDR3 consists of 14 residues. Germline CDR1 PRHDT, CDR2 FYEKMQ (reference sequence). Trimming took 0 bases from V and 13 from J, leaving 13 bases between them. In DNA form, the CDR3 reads TGTGCCAGCAGCTTAGGAGCGGGAAGTTTCCCCCTCCACTTT. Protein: CASSLGAGSFPLHF.

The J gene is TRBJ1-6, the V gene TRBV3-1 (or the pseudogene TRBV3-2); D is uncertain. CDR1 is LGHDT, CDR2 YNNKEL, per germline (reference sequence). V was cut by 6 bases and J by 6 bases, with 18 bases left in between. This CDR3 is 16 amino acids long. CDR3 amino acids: CASSRALGSANSPLHF. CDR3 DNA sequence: TGTGCCAGCAGTCGGGCTCTGGGGAGTGCTAATTCACCCCTCCACTTT.

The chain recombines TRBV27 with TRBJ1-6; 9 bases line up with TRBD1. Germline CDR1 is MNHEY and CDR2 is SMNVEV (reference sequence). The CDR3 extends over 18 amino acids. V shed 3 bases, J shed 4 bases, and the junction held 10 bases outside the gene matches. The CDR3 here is CASSFRGGQGSYNSPLHF. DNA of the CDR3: TGTGCCAGCAGTTTTCGAGGGGGACAGGGCTCTTATAATTCACCCCTCCACTTT.

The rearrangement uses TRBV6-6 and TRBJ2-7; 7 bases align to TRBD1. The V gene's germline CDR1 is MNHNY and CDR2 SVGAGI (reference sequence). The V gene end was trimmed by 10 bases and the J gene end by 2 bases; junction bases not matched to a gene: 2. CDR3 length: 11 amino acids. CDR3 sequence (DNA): TGTGCCACCGGGACAGCCTACGAGCAGTACTTC. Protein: CATGTAYEQYF.